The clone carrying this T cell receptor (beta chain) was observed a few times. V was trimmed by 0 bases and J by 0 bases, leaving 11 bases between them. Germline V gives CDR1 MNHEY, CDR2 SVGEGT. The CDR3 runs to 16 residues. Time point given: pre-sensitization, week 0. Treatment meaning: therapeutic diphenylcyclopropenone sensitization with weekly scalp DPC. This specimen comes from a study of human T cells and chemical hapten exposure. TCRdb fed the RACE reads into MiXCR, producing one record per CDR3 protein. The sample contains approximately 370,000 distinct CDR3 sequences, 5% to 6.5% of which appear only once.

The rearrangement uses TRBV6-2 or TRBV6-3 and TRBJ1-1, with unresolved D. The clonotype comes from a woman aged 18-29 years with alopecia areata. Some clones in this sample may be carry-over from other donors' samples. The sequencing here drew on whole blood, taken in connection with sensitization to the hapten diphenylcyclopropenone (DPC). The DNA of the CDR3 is TGTGCCAGCAGTTACTCGGTAGTGATCCTGAACACTGAAGCTTTCTTT. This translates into CASSYSVVILNTEAFF.